The clone carrying this T cell receptor beta chain appeared a few times. Antigen unknown. The CDR3 has 16 amino acids. Deletions cut 2 bases from V and 0 bases from J, with 8 bases between. Germline V CDR1 and CDR2: SGHTA, FQGNSA. These data belong to a study of T cell repertoires in cytomegalovirus infection. Study context: HLA-B-restricted CMV epitopes that are well studied were used alongside recently identified HLA-C-restricted ones. Public TCR beta signatures marked donors with CMV infection and the matching HLA.

From the reads, TCRdb called clonotypes with MiXCR, one entry per CDR3 protein. This sample yields a few hundred thousand distinct CDR3 sequences, of which over 35% are seen a single time; around 48% belongs to the top ten. The material sequenced was cultured PBMCs, taken from culture after CMV antigen stimulation. The sequence was obtained from a human donor in good health (CMV status not recorded). Some clones in this sample may be carry-over from other donors' samples. This sequence joins TRBV7-2 and TRBJ1-6; TRBD1 is a possible D gene (5 bases). CDR3 in DNA: TGTGCCAGCAGCTTAAGGGGAGGCTCCTATAATTCACCCCTCCACTTT. It encodes CASSLRGGSYNSPLHF.